This is a list of T cell receptor beta chains from one sample in a study of blood T cells in healthy people across ages. TCRdb reprocessed the 5' RACE reads via MiXCR and lists one record per CDR3 protein. The sample contains some 1.4 million distinct CDR3 sequences, around 39% of which appear only once. Specimen: blood. Receptors originate from a woman between 18 and 30 years old in good health. Both conserved end residues are part of each CDR3. D genes are given only for firm matches. Clone size is stated in some rows and not others, as once, few, many or a class when expanded.

j_call | v_call | clone_size | d_call | cdr3_nt | cdr3_aa
TRBJ2-5 | TRBV15 | few | - | TGTGCCACCAGCAAAGAGGAGACCCAGTACTTC | CATSKEETQYF
TRBJ2-4 | TRBV5-1 | - | - | TGCGCCAGCAGCTTGGTAGAGGGGCCAAACATTCAGTACTTC | CASSLVEGPNIQYF
TRBJ2-1 | TRBV5-1 | once | - | TGCGCCAGCAGCACCACTGCCGGGACGGGGGTTCGGGAGACCCAGTTCTTC | CASSTTAGTGVRETQFF
TRBJ2-7 | TRBV2 | - | TRBD1 | TGTGCCAGCAGTGGGACAGGGTCGTCTAAAACCTACGAGCAGTACTTC | CASSGTGSSKTYEQYF
TRBJ2-5 | TRBV29-1 | few | - | TGCAGCGTTGAGTTGCGGCTACAAGAGACCCAGTACTTC | CSVELRLQETQYF
TRBJ2-7 | TRBV9 | few | TRBD1 | TGTGCCAGCAGTGCCAGCCAGACAGGGAACGAGCAGTACTTC | CASSASQTGNEQYF
TRBJ1-4 | TRBV5-1 | few | - | TGCGCCAGCAGCTTGGGTCCAGCCGGGAAAAATGAAAAACTGTTTTTT | CASSLGPAGKNEKLFF
TRBJ2-3 | TRBV6-4 | - | - | TGTGCCAGCAGTGACCCCAGCACAGATACGCAGTATTTT | CASSDPSTDTQYF
TRBJ2-5 | TRBV9 | - | TRBD2 | TGTGCCAGCAGCGTAAGCGGGGTCCAAGAGACCCAGTACTTC | CASSVSGVQETQYF
TRBJ2-2 | TRBV29-1 | - | - | TGCAGCGTTGGAGGCAGGGACACCGGGGAGCTGTTTTTT | CSVGGRDTGELFF
TRBJ2-7 | TRBV11-2 | - | TRBD2 | TGTGCCGGCAGCCTTTTACTAGCGGGATCCTACGAGCAGTACTTC | CAGSLLLAGSYEQYF
TRBJ2-3 | TRBV11-2 | - | TRBD2 | TGTGCCCGCAGCTTAGAGGGGTGGGTAGCGGGAACAGATACGCAGTATTTT | CARSLEGWVAGTDTQYF
TRBJ2-1 | TRBV6-2/TRBV6-3 | - | - | TGTGCCAGCAGTTATCGTAGCGGAAACAATGAGCAGTTCTTC | CASSYRSGNNEQFF
TRBJ2-7 | TRBV12-5 | few | - | TGTGCTAGTGGCCCTCGTTCCTACGAGCAGTACTTC | CASGPRSYEQYF
TRBJ2-1 | TRBV20-1 | - | TRBD2 | TGCAGTGCGGAGCCTAGCGGGAGTCGGAATGAGCAGTTCTTC | CSAEPSGSRNEQFF
TRBJ2-5 | TRBV7-9 | few | TRBD2 | TGTGCCAGCAGCCTATACCGGACTAGCGAGGAGACCCAGTACTTC | CASSLYRTSEETQYF
TRBJ2-3 | TRBV15 | - | TRBD2 | TGTGCCACCAGCAGAGATACCAGCGGGAAAATCACAGATACGCAGTATTTT | CATSRDTSGKITDTQYF
TRBJ1-1 | TRBV10-1 | few | - | TGCGCCAGCAGCCGGGACCCCGGCACTGAAGCTTTCTTT | CASSRDPGTEAFF
TRBJ2-7 | TRBV5-6 | - | - | TGTGCCAGCAGCGACCGGGACTGGAACTACGAGCAGTACTTC | CASSDRDWNYEQYF
TRBJ2-2 | TRBV3-1 | - | - | TGTGCCAGCAGCCAAGCTCCCGACACCGGGGAGCTGTTTTTT | CASSQAPDTGELFF
TRBJ2-3 | TRBV2 | few | TRBD2 | TGTGCCAGCAGCGGGGGGATCTCTAGCACAGATACGCAGTATTTT | CASSGGISSTDTQYF
TRBJ2-5 | TRBV4-2 | - | - | TGTGCCAGCAGCCACTCGGGAACCAGCCAAGAGACCCAGTACTTC | CASSHSGTSQETQYF
TRBJ1-2 | TRBV20-1 | - | - | TGCAGTGCTAGTAAAGGGGACTATGGCTACACCTTC | CSASKGDYGYTF
TRBJ2-1 | TRBV6-6 | few | - | TGTGCCAGCAGCCCACTTTTGGCGATGGGAAATGAGCAGTTCTTC | CASSPLLAMGNEQFF
TRBJ2-5 | TRBV20-1 | - | TRBD2 | TGCAGTGCTAGAACTAGCGGGGGGGCGAAAGAGACCCAGTACTTC | CSARTSGGAKETQYF
TRBJ2-5 | TRBV7-2 | few | TRBD2 | TGTGCCAGCAGCTCGGAAACGCTAGCGGGTCAAGAGACCCAGTACTTC | CASSSETLAGQETQYF
TRBJ1-2 | TRBV6-4 | - | - | TGTGCGATTCGGGGGGGTTCCGGCTACACCTTC | CAIRGGSGYTF
TRBJ2-6 | TRBV20-1 | few | TRBD1 | TGCAGTGCCTGGGACAGGGAGGCTGGGGCCAACGTCCTGACTTTC | CSAWDREAGANVLTF
TRBJ2-7 | TRBV11-2 | - | TRBD2 | TGTGCCAGCAGCCGACTAGCGGGGAGCAACTACGAGCAGTACTTC | CASSRLAGSNYEQYF
TRBJ1-5 | TRBV20-1 | - | - | TGCAGTGCTAGTGGGGGCGGACAGACTCAGCCCCAGCATTTT | CSASGGGQTQPQHF
TRBJ2-1 | TRBV7-9 | - | TRBD2 | TGTGCCAGCAGCCGCCCGGGACTAGCGGGAGGGCCACAAGGGCAGTTCTTC | CASSRPGLAGGPQGQFF
TRBJ2-4 | TRBV6-5 | - | - | TGTGCCAGCAGTTACTCCGAGACACGCGGAAACATTCAGTACTTC | CASSYSETRGNIQYF
TRBJ2-6 | TRBV7-8 | few | - | TGTGCCAGCAGCTTAGGATTCGGCTCTGGGGCCAACGTCCTGACTTTC | CASSLGFGSGANVLTF
TRBJ2-6 | TRBV10-3 | - | - | TGTGCCATCAGTGAGAAAGGGTCTGGGGCCAACGTCCTGACTTTC | CAISEKGSGANVLTF
TRBJ1-5 | TRBV28 | - | TRBD1 | TGTGCCAGCATCATTCAGGGGGCGGGTCAGCCCCAGCATTTT | CASIIQGAGQPQHF
TRBJ1-1 | TRBV7-9 | - | TRBD1 | TGTGCCAGCAGCCCTTCTGACAGGGTTTCGGGGACTGAAGCTTTCTTT | CASSPSDRVSGTEAFF
TRBJ1-1 | TRBV29-1 | few | TRBD1 | TGCAGCGTTCCCGGGCAGGGGGCAGGGGGGAACACTGAAGCTTTCTTT | CSVPGQGAGGNTEAFF
TRBJ1-1 | TRBV7-2 | few | - | TGTGCCAGCACCCCACGGGTGAACACTGAAGCTTTCTTT | CASTPRVNTEAFF
TRBJ1-2 | TRBV2 | - | - | TGTGCCAGCAGTCCCCCGGACGGGAGTTCTTATGGCTACACCTTC | CASSPPDGSSYGYTF
TRBJ2-1 | TRBV7-9 | - | TRBD2 | TGTGCCAGCAGCTTTCGCGCGGGCCGCGGGGGGGATGAGCAGTTCTTC | CASSFRAGRGGDEQFF
TRBJ2-3 | TRBV6-1 | few | TRBD1 | TGTGCCAGCAGTGAGATACCGAAGGGGGCGGGCACAGATACGCAGTATTTT | CASSEIPKGAGTDTQYF
TRBJ1-2 | TRBV28 | - | - | TGTGCCAGCAGCGCCACGACTGTAAATGGGGGCTACACCTTC | CASSATTVNGGYTF